This entry lists 4 T cell receptor beta chains sequenced from one sample in a study of blood T cell repertoires in COVID-19. Using immunoSEQ multiplex PCR, the repertoire was profiled, and TCRdb retains in-frame clones only, with some absent. The sample records around 500,000 clones, about 88% being singletons. Sequenced: PBMCs or T cells enriched from blood (not recorded which). The receptors were gathered from a woman aged 55-70 years who had recovered from COVID-19.

Here the CDR3 reads CASSDRGGRTEAFF. CDR3 in DNA: TGTGCCAGCAGCGACAGGGGAGGTCGCACTGAAGCTTTCTTT. This chain links TRBV6-5 with TRBJ1-1, with TRBD1 matching 8 bases. With 6 bases clipped from V and 4 bases from J, the junction kept 7 bases outside the gene matches. The CDR3 has 14 residues. Germline V CDR1 and CDR2: MNHEY, SVGAGI.

In its sample, this clone was seen once. This sequence joins TRBV10-2 and TRBJ1-1; tentative D call: TRBD1 (6 bases). Per the germline V gene, CDR1 is WSHSY and CDR2 is SAAADI. There are 13 residues in the CDR3. The ends were cut back, 6 bases at V and 1 base at J, with 9 bases in the middle. The chain's CDR3 is CASRDSQNTEAFF. CDR3 nucleotide sequence: TGCGCCAGCAGGGACAGTCAGAACACTGAAGCTTTCTTT.

The rearrangement uses TRBV2 and TRBJ2-3; D may be TRBD1 (5 bases). Germline V CDR1 and CDR2: SNHLY, FYNNEI. There are 12 residues in the CDR3. V lost 6 bases and J 1 base, leaving 5 bases between the germline ends. The CDR3: CASRQGTDTQYF. CDR3 nucleotides: TGTGCCAGCAGACAGGGCACAGATACGCAGTATTTT.

V usage is TRBV11-3 and J usage is TRBJ1-1; the D gene is possibly TRBD1 (6 bases). Germline V gives CDR1 SGHNT, CDR2 YENEEA. The V end lost 4 bases, the J end lost 3 bases, and 12 bases lay between the germline ends. This CDR3 contains 14 residues. The CDR3 is CASSSGAGDTEAFF. The CDR3 region has the DNA TGTGCCAGCAGCTCAGGGGCCGGGGACACTGAAGCTTTCTTT.